The present T cell receptor beta chain was sequenced within a study of T cells expressing NK-cell markers. Study overall: Seven of the eight sequenced donors were HCMV-seropositive; one was seronegative.

The CDR3 loop spans 13 amino acids. Germline CDR1 DFQATT, CDR2 SNEGSKA (reference sequence). Regarding this clonotype: Its cognate antigen is unknown.

With the 5' RACE reads reprocessed, TCRdb shows one record per CDR3 protein and no DNA. Its table records some 120,000 distinct CDR3 sequences. Study results and caveats: Whether expanded NKG2C+ T cell clones were HCMV-specific remained unclear.

This chain links TRBV20-1 with TRBJ2-7; the TRBD1 assignment by TCRdb is unverifiable without DNA. The sequenced material came from blood T cells: a sorted CD56 or NKG2C T cell subset, CD4+ or CD8+ T cells, or bulk PBMC T cells (not recorded which). The TCR was taken from a woman aged 18 to 69 in good health. The CDR3 sequence is CSAPDGISYEQYF.